The 5 T cell receptor beta chains presented below share a single source sample, sequenced in a study of blood T cell repertoires in COVID-19. Method: immunoSEQ multiplex PCR; TCRdb's copy keeps in-frame clones and lacks some. The profile shows approximately 140,000 clones, roughly four fifths of them singletons. The sample consisted of peripheral blood. The receptors stem from a human donor in a cohort sampled during active COVID-19.

The chain employs TRBV4-2 and TRBJ2-7, with no clear D. The CDR3 has 15 residues. CDR1 and CDR2 from the germline V gene are LGHNA and YNFKEQ. The ends were cut back, 1 base at V and 4 bases at J, with 14 bases in the middle. The CDR3 coding sequence is TGTGCCAGCAGCCAAGTATCTGGGCCTAATTACGAGCAGTACTTC. Its translation: CASSQVSGPNYEQYF.

The chain links TRBV6-5 to TRBJ1-1, with a possible D match to TRBD1 (6 bases). From germline, CDR1 is MNHEY and CDR2 SVGAGI. The CDR3 is 14 residues long. Trimming cost V 6 bases and J 3 bases, with 14 bases left between them. The DNA for the CDR3 is TGTGCCAGCAGATCACAGGGAACAGACACTGAAGCTTTCTTT. Its translation: CASRSQGTDTEAFF.

The gene calls are TRBV4-1 and TRBJ2-1; D uncertain. The germline CDR1 and CDR2 sequences are MGHRA and YSYEKL. The V and J ends lost 0 bases and 10 bases respectively, with 4 bases between them. The CDR3 runs to 11 residues. Written as DNA, the CDR3 is TGCGCCAGCAGCCAAGAGAGGGAGCAGTTCTTC. Protein sequence: CASSQEREQFF.

This chain uses TRBV6-5 with TRBJ2-3, with D perhaps TRBD1 (6 bases). This CDR3 comprises 14 residues. Germline V gene data show CDR1 as MNHEY and CDR2 as SVGAGI. Trimming pared 5 bases from V and 2 bases from J, leaving 11 bases between. This CDR3 is CASSPRGFTDTQYF. CDR3 sequence (DNA): TGTGCCAGCAGTCCGAGGGGGTTCACAGATACGCAGTATTTT.

The chain uses TRBV6-2 or TRBV6-3 and TRBJ1-1; D is perhaps TRBD1 (6 bases). Germline CDR1 MNHEY, CDR2 SVGEGT. This CDR3 contains 15 residues. Between the trimmed V and J ends, which lost 4 bases and 6 bases, there was a span of 18 bases. CDR3 DNA: TGTGCCAGCAGTTCCGGGACACGGGTCCGGCCTGAAGCTTTCTTT. Translated, it gives CASSSGTRVRPEAFF.